This T cell receptor (beta chain) was identified in a study of blood T cell repertoires in COVID-19. About the research overall: Spain, Italy and the United States supplied samples that represented acute and convalescent COVID-19. T cells, B-cell-depleted T cells, or PBMCs provided the cDNA or gDNA that served as material.

Per germline, CDR1 MGHRA and CDR2 YSYEKL. Trimming removed 0 bases from V and 7 bases from J, with 9 bases in between. The CDR3 extends over 13 amino acids. Only in-frame clones appear in the TCRdb table, and some are missing; sequencing was by immunoSEQ multiplex PCR. This sample has some 270,000 clones, with 75% to 90% found just once. The source material was peripheral blood. The chain has TRBV4-1 and TRBJ1-1; D gene uncertain. The TCR was taken from a woman aged 70-85 years with acute or convalescent COVID-19. The CDR3 region is CASSQDDRVEAFF. The DNA for the CDR3 is TGCGCCAGCAGCCAAGACGACCGGGTTGAAGCTTTCTTT.